One sample yielded the 5 T cell receptor beta chains listed below, sequenced in a study of blood T cell repertoires in COVID-19. Measured with immunoSEQ multiplex PCR; TCRdb has only the in-frame clones, and not every one. The repertoire consists of about 360,000 clones, with over 75% occurring once and the leading ten covering around 2%. Specimen: PBMCs or T cells enriched from blood (not recorded which). The source is a middle-aged man in a cohort exposed to, infected with or recovered from COVID-19 (not recorded which).

The chain couples TRBV28 to TRBJ2-6, with D possibly being TRBD1 (6 bases). Germline values: CDR1 MDHEN, CDR2 SYDVKM. The CDR3 runs 17 residues. The V end was cut by 5 bases, the J end by 0 bases, with 14 bases between. The CDR3 reads CASSEAGADSGANVLTF. CDR3 in DNA: TGTGCCAGCAGTGAAGCAGGGGCTGACTCTGGGGCCAACGTCCTGACTTTC. Using reference TRBV28 and TRBJ2-6 for the parts outside the CDR3, the full variable domain is DVKVTQSSRYLVKRTGEKVFLECVQDMDHENMFWYRQDPGLGLRLIYFSYDVKMKEKGDIPEGYSVSREKKERFSLILESASTNQTSMYLCASSEAGADSGANVLTFGAGSRLTVL.

V is TRBV28 and J is TRBJ2-7; TRBD1 matches 7 bases. This CDR3 has 14 residues. Germline values: CDR1 MDHEN, CDR2 SYDVKM. Trimming took 5 bases from V and 4 from J; bases not matched to a gene: 8. The CDR3 nucleotides read TGTGCCAGCAGTCCGTCACAGGGGCCATACGAGCAGTACTTC. It specifies CASSPSQGPYEQYF.

This clone has more than one count but fewer than ten. The chain couples TRBV19 to TRBJ1-1, with TRBD1 identical over 8 bases. Trimming at V came to 1 base and at J to 2 bases, leaving 3 bases not matched to a gene. There are 15 residues in the CDR3. Germline values: CDR1 LNHDA, CDR2 SQIVND (reference sequence). This chain's CDR3 is CASSIAGTGNTEAFF. CDR3 DNA: TGTGCCAGTAGTATAGCCGGGACAGGAAACACTGAAGCTTTCTTT.

This rearrangement joins TRBV5-1 to TRBJ2-2, with TRBD2 matching over 10 bases. CDR3 size: 15 residues. CDR1 is SGHRS and CDR2 is YFSETQ in the germline V gene. Unmatched junction bases numbered 8, after V lost 8 bases and J lost 4 bases. The CDR3 loop is CASVSSGSVTGELFF. For the CDR3, the DNA is TGCGCCAGTGTCTCTAGCGGGAGTGTCACCGGGGAGCTGTTTTTT.

The rearrangement uses TRBV11-2 and TRBJ2-1; 9 nucleotides agree with TRBD2. V shed 5 bases, J shed 4 bases, and the junction held 15 bases outside the gene matches. Germline values: CDR1 SGHAT, CDR2 FQNNGV. CDR3 size: 18 residues. Here the CDR3 reads CASSPLAGIHPRYNEQFF. Here the CDR3 DNA reads TGTGCCAGCAGCCCTCTAGCGGGAATACATCCTCGATACAATGAGCAGTTCTTC.